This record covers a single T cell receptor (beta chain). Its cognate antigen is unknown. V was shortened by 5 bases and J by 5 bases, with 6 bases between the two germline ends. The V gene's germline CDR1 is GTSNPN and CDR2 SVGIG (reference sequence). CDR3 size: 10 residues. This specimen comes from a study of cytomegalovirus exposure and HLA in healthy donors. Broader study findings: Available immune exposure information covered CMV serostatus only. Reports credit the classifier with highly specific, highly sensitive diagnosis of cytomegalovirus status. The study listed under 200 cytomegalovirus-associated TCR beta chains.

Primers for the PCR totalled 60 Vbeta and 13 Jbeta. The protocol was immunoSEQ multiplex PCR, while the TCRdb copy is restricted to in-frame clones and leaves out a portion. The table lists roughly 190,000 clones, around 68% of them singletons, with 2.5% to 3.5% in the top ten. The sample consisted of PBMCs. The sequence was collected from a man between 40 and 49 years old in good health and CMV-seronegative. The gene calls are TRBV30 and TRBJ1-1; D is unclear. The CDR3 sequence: CAWAGTEAFF. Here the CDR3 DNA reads TGTGCCTGGGCCGGTACTGAAGCTTTCTTT. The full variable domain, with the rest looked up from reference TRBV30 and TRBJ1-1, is SQTIHQWPATLVQPVGSPLSLECTVEGTSNPNLYWYRQAAGRGLQLLFYSVGIGQISSEVPQNLSASRPQDRQFILSSKKLLLSDSGFYLCAWAGTEAFFGQGTRLTVV.